This TCR beta chain was sequenced during a study of cytomegalovirus exposure and HLA in healthy donors. Of note for this clone: Relative to the germline gene, one junction end is altered; a read error may explain this.

The PCR used 60 Vbeta and 13 Jbeta primers. Some clones are missing from TCRdb's copy, which holds only in-frame ones; the method was immunoSEQ multiplex PCR. The repertoire holds more than 95,000 clones, with 73% as singletons. The CDR3 sequence is 11 residues long. Per germline, CDR1 GTSNPN and CDR2 SVGIG (reference sequence). This sequence joins TRBV30 and TRBJ1-1; unclear D gene. Sequencing input: PBMCs. This TCR was recovered from a man in his 60s in good health and CMV-seropositive. CDR3 region: CAWSAMTEGVF. The DNA of the CDR3 is TGTGCCTGGAGCGCTATGACCGAGGGTGTCTTT.